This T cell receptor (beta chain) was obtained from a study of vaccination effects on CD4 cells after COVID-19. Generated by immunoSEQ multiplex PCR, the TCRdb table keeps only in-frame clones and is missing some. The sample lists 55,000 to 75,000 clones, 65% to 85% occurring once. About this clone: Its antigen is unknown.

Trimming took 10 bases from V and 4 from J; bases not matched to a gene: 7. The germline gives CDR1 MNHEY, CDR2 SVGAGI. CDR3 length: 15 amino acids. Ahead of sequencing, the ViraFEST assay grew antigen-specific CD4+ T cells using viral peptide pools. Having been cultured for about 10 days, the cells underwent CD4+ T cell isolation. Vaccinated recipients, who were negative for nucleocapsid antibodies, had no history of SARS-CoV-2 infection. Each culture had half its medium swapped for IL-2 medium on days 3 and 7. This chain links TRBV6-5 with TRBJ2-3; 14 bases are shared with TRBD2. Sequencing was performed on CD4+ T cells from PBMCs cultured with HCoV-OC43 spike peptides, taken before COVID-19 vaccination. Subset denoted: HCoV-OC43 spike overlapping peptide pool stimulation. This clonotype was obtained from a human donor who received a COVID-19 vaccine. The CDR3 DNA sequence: TGTGCCACCCAGACTAGCGGGGGGGCTCCAGATACGCAGTATTTT. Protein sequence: CATQTSGGAPDTQYF.